The 15 T cell receptor beta chains presented below share a single source sample, sequenced in a study of T cells after yellow fever vaccination. MiXCR was run by TCRdb on the 5' RACE reads, yielding one entry per CDR3 protein. In the table there are hundreds of thousands of distinct CDR3 sequences, 13% of which are singletons. Sample: PBMCs, taken on the day of the yellow fever booster vaccination. The receptor source for this set is a man younger than 45 who received the YFV17D yellow fever vaccine.

The V gene is TRBV10-3, the J gene TRBJ2-5, with 7 nucleotides matching TRBD1. From germline, CDR1 is ENHRY and CDR2 SYGVKD. The CDR3 has 14 residues. V shed 2 bases, J shed 5 bases, and the junction held 5 bases outside the gene matches. CDR3 sequence reads: CAISERDRQETQYF. DNA of the CDR3: TGTGCCATCAGTGAGAGGGACAGACAGGAGACCCAGTACTTC.

This clonotype was observed at least ten times. The chain carries TRBV11-2 and TRBJ2-1, with a possible D match to TRBD1 (6 bases). The germline V gene has CDR1 SGHAT and CDR2 FQNNGV. Trimming pared 4 bases from V and 4 bases from J, leaving 14 bases between. CDR3 length equals 15 residues. This chain's CDR3 is CASSSIMGAYNEQFF. The DNA for the CDR3 is TGTGCCAGCAGCTCGATTATGGGGGCGTACAATGAGCAGTTCTTC.

The chain couples TRBV20-1 to TRBJ2-5, with D possibly matching TRBD1 (5 bases). Germline assignment: CDR1 DFQATT and CDR2 SNEGSKA (reference sequence). V was trimmed by 4 bases and J by 5 bases, leaving 11 bases between them. There are 12 residues in the CDR3. CDR3 bases: TGCAGTGCTAAAGGACCAGGGGAGACCCAGTACTTC. Protein product: CSAKGPGETQYF.

This clonotype came up many times. The chain couples TRBV4-3 to TRBJ1-1, with D tentatively TRBD1 (5 bases). V was clipped by 0 bases and J by 5 bases, with 10 bases between them. The CDR3 loop spans 14 amino acids. The germline CDR1 and CDR2 sequences are LGHNA and YSLEER. Written as DNA, the CDR3 is TGCGCCAGCAGCCAAGACGGTGGGGGGACTGAAGCTTTCTTT. It yields the protein CASSQDGGGTEAFF.

The chain is built from TRBV11-3 and TRBJ2-3; 7 positions match TRBD2. CDR3 length: 14 residues. In germline, CDR1 is SGHNT, CDR2 YENEEA. Trimming removed 4 bases from V and 6 bases from J; junction bases left unmatched: 7. This CDR3 is CASSSGGYLDTQYF. CDR3 nucleotide sequence: TGTGCCAGCAGCTCCGGGGGGTACCTTGATACGCAGTATTTT.

A few counts support this clonotype. CDR3 sequence (DNA): TGTGCCAGCTCACCGGTGAGGACTAGCGGGACCACAGATACGCAGTATTTT. It codes for CASSPVRTSGTTDTQYF. The chain employs TRBV18 and TRBJ2-3; TRBD2 agrees at 12 bases. The CDR3 length is 17 residues. V was clipped by 3 bases and J by 2 bases; unmatched bases: 6. The germline gives CDR1 KGHSH, CDR2 LQKENI.

This clonotype was seen a handful of times. The junction does not match germline at one end; this may be a read error. This chain connects TRBV5-1 to TRBJ2-7; 8 bases line up with TRBD1. The CDR3 consists of 14 residues. Germline-derived CDR1 and CDR2 are SGHRS and YFSETQ. The DNA of the CDR3 is TGCGCCAGCAGCCCGGGACAGGTCTCCCACGAGCAGTACTTC. Translation: CASSPGQVSHEQYF.

This clonotype was seen repeatedly, ten times or more. The chain carries TRBV7-2 and TRBJ2-5; a weak D match, TRBD2 (6 bases). This CDR3 has 13 amino acids. Looked up from germline, CDR1 is SGHTA and CDR2 is FQGNSA. V lost 1 base, J lost 5 bases, and 8 bases lay in between. CDR3 loop: CASSLGLVETQYF. CDR3 bases: TGTGCCAGCAGCTTAGGACTAGTGGAGACCCAGTACTTC.

Of note for this clonotype: One end of the junction fails to match germline, which may point to a read error. The genes are TRBV20-1 and TRBJ2-3; TRBD2 agrees at 9 bases. Germline values: CDR1 DFQATT, CDR2 SNEGSKA (reference sequence). The CDR3 is 14 amino acids. CDR3 nucleotide sequence: TGCTGTGCTACGAATGGCGGGAGGGTAGATACGCAGTATTTT. Translating gives CCATNGGRVDTQYF.

The chain recombines TRBV20-1 with TRBJ1-2; TRBD1 matches 8 bases. V was clipped by 0 bases and J by 12 bases; unmatched bases: 9. The length of the CDR3 is 13 residues. The germline V gene encodes CDR1 DFQATT and CDR2 SNEGSKA (reference sequence). The CDR3 coding sequence is TGCAGTGCTAGAGATCCCCGGACAGGGCGGGACACCTTC. It specifies CSARDPRTGRDTF.

This sequence joins TRBV20-1 and TRBJ2-7, with D tentatively TRBD1 or TRBD2 (6 bases each). The CDR3 is 14 amino acids. Germline V lookup: CDR1 DFQATT, CDR2 SNEGSKA (reference sequence). Trimming cost V 4 bases and J 3 bases, with 16 bases left between them. CDR3 coding DNA: TGCAGTGCTACGATTTTCGGGGGCCGCTACGAGCAGTACTTC. Residues: CSATIFGGRYEQYF.

This clonotype showed up just a few times. CDR3 region: CASSSGTGKETQYF. The CDR3 bases are TGTGCCAGCAGCTCCGGGACAGGGAAAGAGACCCAGTACTTC. The chain is built from TRBV7-9 and TRBJ2-5; 9 bases map to TRBD1. The germline V gene encodes CDR1 SEHNR and CDR2 FQNEAQ (reference sequence). Trimming took 4 bases from V and 3 from J; bases not matched to a gene: 3. This CDR3 has 14 amino acids.

This clonotype was counted many times. The V call is TRBV5-1, the J call TRBJ2-4; unclear D gene. CDR3 length: 14 residues. Trimming removed 3 bases at V and 8 bases at J, with 15 bases between. Germline values: CDR1 SGHRS, CDR2 YFSETQ. CDR3 residues: CASSSADAADIQYF. The CDR3, as DNA: TGCGCCAGCAGCTCCGCGGACGCGGCAGACATTCAGTACTTC.

The chain combines TRBV7-8 with TRBJ2-7; D remains unclear. Germline lookup yields CDR1 SGHVS and CDR2 FQNEAQ. The germline V and J ends were trimmed by 4 bases and 0 bases, with 19 bases remaining between them. The CDR3 runs 17 residues. The CDR3 region is CASSSRFRTRNSYEQYF. DNA of the CDR3: TGTGCCAGCAGCTCACGATTTAGGACCCGGAACTCCTACGAGCAGTACTTC.

This clonotype was seen more than once but under ten times. The rearrangement links TRBV6-1 to TRBJ2-7; 8 bases are a match to TRBD2. The V gene's germline CDR1 is MNHNS and CDR2 SASEGT. Trimming cost V 5 bases and J 2 bases; bases outside gene matches: 8. The CDR3 loop spans 15 amino acids. The CDR3 nucleotides are TGTGCCAGCAGTCCTCCGGGGGGGAGGCCCTACGAGCAGTACTTC. The encoded protein is CASSPPGGRPYEQYF.